The clone carrying this T cell receptor (beta chain) showed up just a few times. Its antigen is not known. Individual cDNA molecules were tagged with unique molecular identifiers. TCRdb reanalysed the 5' RACE reads using MiXCR and keeps one entry per CDR3 protein. Of more than 90,000 distinct CDR3 sequences listed, roughly 13% are singletons. This sample is part of a study of early T cells in non-severe SARS-CoV-2 infection. Background on the study: Bulk RNA from unsorted whole blood was sequenced; chains were unpaired.

V lost 2 bases, J lost 2 bases, and 10 bases lay in between. CDR3 length: 14 amino acids. General study points: Reliance on VDJdb matching favored anti-spike CD8 responses; private and CD4 specificities were missed.

Sample: whole blood. The genes are TRBV12-3 or TRBV12-4 and TRBJ2-7; a weak D match, TRBD1 (5 bases). This TCR derives from an adult who was a healthcare worker with PCR-confirmed SARS-CoV-2 infection or an uninfected control (not recorded which). The CDR3 DNA follows: TGTGCCAGCAGTTTAATGCAGGGCCCCTACGAGCAGTACTTC. It translates to CASSLMQGPYEQYF.